Following are 24 T cell receptor beta chains from one sample sequenced in a study of cytomegalovirus exposure and HLA in healthy donors. Primers for the PCR totalled 60 Vbeta and 13 Jbeta. Some clones are missing from TCRdb's copy, which holds only in-frame ones; the method was immunoSEQ multiplex PCR. The sample contains fewer than 80,000 clones, roughly 71% of which appear only once. The sample was PBMCs. Source of these receptors: a woman aged 55-69 years in good health and CMV-seropositive.

This sequence joins TRBV7-2 and TRBJ1-4; 9 nucleotides align to TRBD1. The germline V gene encodes CDR1 SGHTA and CDR2 FQGNSA. V shed 2 bases, J shed 7 bases, and the junction held 11 bases outside the gene matches. This CDR3 spans 17 amino acids. The CDR3 spells CASSLSPTGTGSEKLFF. The CDR3 coding sequence is TGTGCCAGCAGCTTATCCCCCACCGGGACAGGGAGTGAAAAACTGTTTTTT.

This chain joins TRBV5-1 and TRBJ1-1; 8 positions agree with TRBD1. Germline-derived CDR1 and CDR2 are SGHRS and YFSETQ. The V segment lost 4 bases and the J segment 4 bases; nucleotides outside the gene matches: 3. This CDR3 has 13 residues. The CDR3 DNA sequence: TGCGCCAGCAGCCCGGACAGGGTCACTGAAGCTTTCTTT. This translates into CASSPDRVTEAFF. The full variable domain, with the rest looked up from reference TRBV5-1 and TRBJ1-1, is KAGVTQTPRYLIKTRGQQVTLSCSPISGHRSVSWYQQTPGQGLQFLFEYFSETQRNKGNFPGRFSGRQFSNSRSEMNVSTLELGDSALYLCASSPDRVTEAFFGQGTRLTVV.

The J gene is TRBJ1-1, the V gene TRBV18; the match to TRBD1 covers 7 bases. CDR1 is KGHSH, CDR2 LQKENI, per germline. With V trimmed by 8 bases and J by 0 bases, 6 bases remained unmatched. The length of the CDR3 is 14 residues. The chain's CDR3 is CASATTGMNTEAFF. The CDR3 nucleotides are TGTGCCAGCGCAACGACAGGGATGAACACTGAAGCTTTCTTT.

V usage is TRBV5-1 and J usage is TRBJ2-7; TRBD1 aligns across 10 bases. CDR3 size: 16 residues. From germline, CDR1 is SGHRS and CDR2 YFSETQ. The V and J ends lost 5 bases and 6 bases, in that order; junction bases with no gene match: 14. CDR3 loop: CASRPSRPGQGPEQYF. CDR3 coding DNA: TGCGCCAGCAGACCCTCGCGTCCGGGACAGGGGCCCGAGCAGTACTTC.

This chain joins TRBV18 and TRBJ1-2, with a tentative D call TRBD1 (6 bases). Per the germline V gene, CDR1 is KGHSH and CDR2 is LQKENI. The V end lost 3 bases, the J end lost 0 bases, and 11 bases lay between the germline ends. This CDR3 has 15 amino acids. CDR3: CASSPRTASNYGYTF. CDR3 nucleotides: TGTGCCAGCTCACCCCGGACAGCCTCTAACTATGGCTACACCTTC.

J is TRBJ2-7 and V is TRBV18; 7 positions match TRBD1. This CDR3 is 16 amino acids long. Germline V gene data show CDR1 as KGHSH and CDR2 as LQKENI. The J segment lost 1 base and the V segment lost 2 bases, leaving 8 bases of the junction unmatched. CDR3 in DNA: TGTGCCAGCTCACCATATATACCGGGACAGTCCTACGAGCAGTACTTC. It encodes CASSPYIPGQSYEQYF.

This chain joins TRBV18 and TRBJ1-3; the D is unclear. V was cut by 3 bases and J by 4 bases, with 16 bases left in between. The CDR3 totals 16 residues. Per germline, CDR1 KGHSH and CDR2 LQKENI. The CDR3 DNA follows: TGTGCCAGCTCACCCAAGCCCACCGCCGGGGGAAACACCATATATTTT. It yields the protein CASSPKPTAGGNTIYF.

This clone was detected only a few times. CDR3 in amino acids: CASSEAGTVNTEAFF. For the CDR3, the DNA is TGTGCCAGCAGTGAAGCGGGGACAGTGAACACTGAAGCTTTCTTT. This chain uses TRBV2 with TRBJ1-1, with 7 bases identical to TRBD1. J was trimmed by 0 bases and V by 0 bases; bases with no gene match: 1. The CDR3 contains 15 residues. CDR1 and CDR2 from the germline V gene are SNHLY and FYNNEI.

The chain employs TRBV5-6 and TRBJ1-5, with 7 bases identical to TRBD1. The CDR3 extends over 15 amino acids. CDR1 SGHDT and CDR2 YYEEEE come from the germline V gene. Losses at the gene ends were 3 bases for V and 4 bases for J; bases not matched to a gene: 7. The CDR3 DNA reads TGTGCCAGCAGCTCATTTGACAGGGAAAATCAGCCCCAGCATTTT. Residues: CASSSFDRENQPQHF.

The J gene is TRBJ2-3, the V gene TRBV6-1; a possible D gene is TRBD2 (6 bases). The CDR3 spans 16 residues. Trimming took off 0 bases at V and 0 bases at J, with 10 bases between the two ends. The germline CDR1 and CDR2 sequences are MNHNS and SASEGT. In nucleotides, the CDR3 is TGTGCCAGCAGTGAAGCTCTAGCGATAAGCACAGATACGCAGTATTTT. The encoded protein is CASSEALAISTDTQYF.

This clone was recorded once. The chain links TRBV11-2 to TRBJ2-7; D perhaps matches TRBD1 (6 bases). CDR1 is SGHAT, CDR2 FQNNGV, per germline. The CDR3 loop spans 14 amino acids. Trimming took off 4 bases at V and 0 bases at J, with 10 bases between the two ends. The CDR3 sequence is CASSSLDSSYEQYF. CDR3 nucleotide sequence: TGTGCCAGCAGCTCTTTGGACAGCTCCTACGAGCAGTACTTC.

This chain joins TRBV25-1 and TRBJ1-6; TRBD1 agrees at 9 bases. The CDR3 runs to 15 residues. Germline trimming cut 5 bases from V and 9 bases from J; bases unmatched to any gene: 8. The germline CDR1 and CDR2 sequences are MGHDK and SYGVNS. The CDR3 sequence is CASSTGTGTFSPLHF. CDR3 bases: TGTGCCAGCAGTACCGGGACAGGGACGTTTTCACCCCTCCACTTT. Complete variable domain (other parts from reference TRBV25-1 and TRBJ1-6): EADIYQTPRYLVIGTGKKITLECSQTMGHDKMYWYQQDPGMELHLIHYSYGVNSTEKGDLSSESTVSRIRTEHFPLTLESARPSHTSQYLCASSTGTGTFSPLHFGNGTRLTVT.

V usage is TRBV5-6 and J usage is TRBJ2-3; a weak D match, TRBD2 (5 bases). V gave up 1 base and J gave up 1 base, with 7 bases separating them. The CDR3 has 14 amino acids. Germline CDR1 SGHDT, CDR2 YYEEEE. CDR3 nucleotide sequence: TGTGCCAGCAGCTTGTTCGGGGGCACAGATACGCAGTATTTT. Its protein product is CASSLFGGTDTQYF.

The chain uses TRBV6-1 and TRBJ1-1; 9 nucleotides line up with TRBD1. V dropped 6 bases and J dropped 4; count of bases not matched to a gene: 6. The CDR3 is 14 residues long. Germline values: CDR1 MNHNS, CDR2 SASEGT. The CDR3 DNA sequence: TGTGCCAGCAGGGGGACAGGGTCGATCACTGAAGCTTTCTTT. Its protein product is CASRGTGSITEAFF.

The V gene is TRBV19, the J gene TRBJ1-5; a weak D match, TRBD1 (5 bases). There are 15 residues in the CDR3. The V gene's germline CDR1 is LNHDA and CDR2 SQIVND (reference sequence). Trimming cost V 7 bases and J 3 bases, with 16 bases left between them. The CDR3 protein is CASTAGVGINQPQHF. Here the CDR3 DNA reads TGTGCCAGTACCGCGGGGGTGGGGATCAATCAGCCCCAGCATTTT.

The table lists this clone with a few counts. The chain is built from TRBV10-3 and TRBJ1-1, with 9 bases identical to TRBD1. The CDR3 spans 14 residues. After removal of 5 bases from V and 4 bases from J, the junction contained 5 bases not matched to a gene. Germline loops: CDR1 ENHRY, CDR2 SYGVKD. The CDR3 DNA is TGTGCCATCAGTCGGGACAGGGACCCCACTGAAGCTTTCTTT. Protein: CAISRDRDPTEAFF.

The chain links TRBV6-1 to TRBJ2-1, with 8 positions matching TRBD1. The germline V gene has CDR1 MNHNS and CDR2 SASEGT. V shed 9 bases, J shed 8 bases, and the junction held 9 bases outside the gene matches. The CDR3 extends over 13 amino acids. The CDR3 reads CASSRTGNDEQFF. The CDR3 coding sequence is TGTGCCAGTTCAAGGACAGGGAACGATGAGCAGTTCTTC.

V is TRBV7-8 and J is TRBJ2-1; TRBD2 matches 10 bases. V lost 5 bases, J lost 0 bases, and 7 bases stayed unmatched. This CDR3 region has 17 residues. CDR1 is SGHVS and CDR2 is FQNEAQ in the germline V gene. The CDR3 here is CASSAGASGGSYNEQFF. DNA for the CDR3: TGTGCCAGCAGCGCGGGGGCTAGCGGGGGCTCCTACAATGAGCAGTTCTTC.

This chain uses TRBV19 with TRBJ2-7; D not resolved. The CDR3 has 14 amino acids. V lost 1 base and J lost 1, with 8 bases in between. CDR1 LNHDA and CDR2 SQIVND come from the germline V gene (reference sequence). CDR3 coding DNA: TGTGCCAGTAGTATAGTCCCCGAGTCCTACGAGCAGTACTTC. Amino acid sequence: CASSIVPESYEQYF.

The chain employs TRBV19 and TRBJ1-2; 12 nucleotides align to TRBD1. Germline CDR1 LNHDA, CDR2 SQIVND (reference sequence). This CDR3 comprises 15 residues. Losses at the gene ends were 6 bases for V and 8 bases for J; bases not matched to a gene: 10. CDR3 loop: CASRPSPGTGGGYTF. In DNA, the CDR3 is TGTGCCAGTAGACCCTCCCCCGGGACAGGGGGCGGCTACACCTTC.

The J gene is TRBJ1-5, the V gene TRBV30; TRBD1 aligns across 12 bases. CDR3 length: 13 amino acids. Trimming took 8 bases from V and 6 from J; bases not matched to a gene: 5. Germline V gives CDR1 GTSNPN, CDR2 SVGIG (reference sequence). The CDR3: CARDRGPGQPQHF. For the CDR3, the DNA is TGTGCCCGGGACAGGGGGCCTGGTCAGCCCCAGCATTTT.

As regards this clone: Additional DNA sequences in this sample encode the identical CDR3. V gene TRBV28 combines with J gene TRBJ1-2, with 8 bases matching TRBD1. The CDR3 totals 14 residues. Germline V gene sequence: CDR1 MDHEN, CDR2 SYDVKM. Germline trimming cut 5 bases from V and 4 bases from J; bases unmatched to any gene: 6. CDR3 sequence: CASSLTGGVYGYTF. The CDR3 coding sequence is TGTGCCAGCAGTCTCACAGGGGGGGTCTATGGCTACACCTTC.

This clone was seen only a few times. This chain links TRBV2 with TRBJ2-2; 13 bases match TRBD2. The CDR3 is 13 residues long. From germline, CDR1 is SNHLY and CDR2 FYNNEI. The V and J ends lost 6 bases and 8 bases, in that order; junction bases with no gene match: 0. CDR3 loop: CASRLAGGGELFF. The CDR3 DNA reads as TGTGCCAGCAGACTAGCGGGAGGGGGGGAGCTGTTTTTT.

This clone was detected only a few times. The chain uses TRBV15 and TRBJ1-2; 11 positions match TRBD1. Germline V gene sequence: CDR1 LNHNV, CDR2 YYDKDF (reference sequence). V lost 0 bases, J lost 4 bases, and 7 bases stayed unmatched. The CDR3 sequence is 17 residues long. The CDR3 sequence: CATSRDGGTGGGYGYTF. CDR3 sequence (DNA): TGTGCCACCAGCAGAGATGGCGGGACAGGGGGAGGCTATGGCTACACCTTC.